This record concerns one TCR beta chain sequence. Generated by immunoSEQ multiplex PCR, the TCRdb table keeps only in-frame clones and is missing some. The table lists tens of thousands of clones, around four fifths of them singletons. This specimen belongs to a study of PD-L1 blockade in urothelial cancer. Background on the study: Males with urothelial cancer arising in the bladder constituted about 90% of the roughly 30 patients. Blood was evaluated 3 weeks (second dose) and 6 weeks after therapy began. Counts from blood samples showed a median of roughly 140,000 T cells.

Time point given: pretreatment peripheral blood. Patients in the study were battling locally advanced or metastatic urothelial carcinoma. The germline V gene has CDR1 LGHNA and CDR2 YNFKEQ. The CDR3 length is 14 residues. Trimming took off 1 base at V and 5 bases at J, with 10 bases between the two ends. The sample in question was PBMCs, obtained around atezolizumab (anti-PD-L1) treatment. The TCR was taken from a man in his forties or fifties with urothelial cancer. This sequence joins TRBV4-2 and TRBJ2-3; no clear D gene. DNA for the CDR3: TGTGCCAGCAGCCAAGCCGGTCGAGGAGATACGCAGTATTTT. Its translation: CASSQAGRGDTQYF.